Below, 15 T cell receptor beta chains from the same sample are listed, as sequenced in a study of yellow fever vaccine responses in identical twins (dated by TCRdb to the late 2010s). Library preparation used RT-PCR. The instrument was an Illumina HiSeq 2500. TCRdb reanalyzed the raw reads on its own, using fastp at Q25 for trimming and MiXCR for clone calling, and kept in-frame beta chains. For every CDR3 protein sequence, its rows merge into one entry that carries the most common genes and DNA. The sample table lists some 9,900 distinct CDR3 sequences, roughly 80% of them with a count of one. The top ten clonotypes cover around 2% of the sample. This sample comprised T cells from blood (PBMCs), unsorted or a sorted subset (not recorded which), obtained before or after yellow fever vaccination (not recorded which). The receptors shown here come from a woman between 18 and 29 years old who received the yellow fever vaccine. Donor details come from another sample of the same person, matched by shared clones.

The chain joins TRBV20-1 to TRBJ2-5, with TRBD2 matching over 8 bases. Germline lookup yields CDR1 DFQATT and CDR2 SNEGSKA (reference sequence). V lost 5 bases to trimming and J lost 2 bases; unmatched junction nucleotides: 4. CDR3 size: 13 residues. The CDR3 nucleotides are TGCAGTGCTGGGCGGGGGGCACAAGAGACCCAGTACTTC. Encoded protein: CSAGRGAQETQYF.

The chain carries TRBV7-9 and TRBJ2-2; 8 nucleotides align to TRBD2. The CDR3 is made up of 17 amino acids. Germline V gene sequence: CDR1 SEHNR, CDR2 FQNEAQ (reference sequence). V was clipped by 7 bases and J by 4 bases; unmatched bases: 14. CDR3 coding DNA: TGTGCCAGCATCCTAAATCCACGGACTAGCTCCACCGGGGAGCTGTTTTTT. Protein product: CASILNPRTSSTGELFF.

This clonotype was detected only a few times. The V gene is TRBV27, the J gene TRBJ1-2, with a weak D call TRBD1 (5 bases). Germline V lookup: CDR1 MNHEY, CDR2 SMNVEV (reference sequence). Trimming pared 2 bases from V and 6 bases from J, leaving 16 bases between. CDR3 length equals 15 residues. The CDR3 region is CASSLGGYPYHGYTF. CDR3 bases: TGTGCCAGCAGTTTAGGGGGGTACCCTTACCATGGCTACACCTTC.

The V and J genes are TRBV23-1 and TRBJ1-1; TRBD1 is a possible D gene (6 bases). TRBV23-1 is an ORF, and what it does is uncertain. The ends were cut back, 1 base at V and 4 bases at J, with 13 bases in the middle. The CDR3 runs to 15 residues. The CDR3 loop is CASSQLGGLVTEAFF. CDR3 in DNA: TGCGCCAGCAGTCAATTGGGGGGGCTGGTCACTGAAGCTTTCTTT.

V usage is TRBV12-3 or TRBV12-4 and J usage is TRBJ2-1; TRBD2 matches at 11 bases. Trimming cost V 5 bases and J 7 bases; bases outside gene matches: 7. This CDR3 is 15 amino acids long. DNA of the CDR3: TGTGCCAGCAGTCCGACTAGCGGGGTGACAAATGAGCAGTTCTTC. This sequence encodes CASSPTSGVTNEQFF.

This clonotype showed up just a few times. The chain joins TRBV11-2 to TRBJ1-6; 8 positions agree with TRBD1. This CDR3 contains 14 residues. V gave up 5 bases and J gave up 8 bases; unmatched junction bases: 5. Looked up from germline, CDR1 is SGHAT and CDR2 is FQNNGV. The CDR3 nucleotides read TGTGCCAGCAGCCCGGGACAGGCTTATTCACCCCTCCACTTT. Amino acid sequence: CASSPGQAYSPLHF. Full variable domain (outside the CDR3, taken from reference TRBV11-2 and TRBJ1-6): EAGVAQSPRYKIIEKRQSVAFWCNPISGHATLYWYQQILGQGPKLLIQFQNNGVVDDSQLPKDRFSAERLKGVDSTLKIQPAKLEDSAVYLCASSPGQAYSPLHFGNGTRLTVT.

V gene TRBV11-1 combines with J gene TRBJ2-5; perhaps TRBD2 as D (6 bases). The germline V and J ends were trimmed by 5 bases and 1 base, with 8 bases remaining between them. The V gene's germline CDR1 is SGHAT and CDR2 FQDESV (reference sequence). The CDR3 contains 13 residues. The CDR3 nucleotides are TGTGCCAGCAGCGAGGGACTCCAAGAGACCCAGTACTTC. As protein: CASSEGLQETQYF.

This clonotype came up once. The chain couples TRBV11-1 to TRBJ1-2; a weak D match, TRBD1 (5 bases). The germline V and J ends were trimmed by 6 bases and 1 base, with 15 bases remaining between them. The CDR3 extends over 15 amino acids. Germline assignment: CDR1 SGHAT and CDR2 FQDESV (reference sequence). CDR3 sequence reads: CASSRGRGYNYGYTF. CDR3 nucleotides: TGTGCCAGCAGTAGGGGACGGGGGTATAACTATGGCTACACCTTC. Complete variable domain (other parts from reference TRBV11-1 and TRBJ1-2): EAEVAQSPRYKITEKSQAVAFWCDPISGHATLYWYRQILGQGPELLVQFQDESVVDDSQLPKDRFSAERLKGVDSTLKIQPAELGDSAMYLCASSRGRGYNYGYTFGSGTRLTVV.

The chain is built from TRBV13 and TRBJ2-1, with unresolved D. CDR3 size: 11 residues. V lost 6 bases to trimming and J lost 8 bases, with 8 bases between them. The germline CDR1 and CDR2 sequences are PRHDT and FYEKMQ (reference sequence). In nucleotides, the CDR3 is TGTGCCAGCAGGAGTTGGGATGAGCAGTTCTTC. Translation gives CASRSWDEQFF.

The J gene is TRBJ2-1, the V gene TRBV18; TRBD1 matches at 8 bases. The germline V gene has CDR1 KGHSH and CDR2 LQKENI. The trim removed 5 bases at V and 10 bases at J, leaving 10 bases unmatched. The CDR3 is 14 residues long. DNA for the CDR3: TGTGCCAGCTCATGGGCGGACAGGGCGGGCGAGCAGTTCTTC. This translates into CASSWADRAGEQFF.

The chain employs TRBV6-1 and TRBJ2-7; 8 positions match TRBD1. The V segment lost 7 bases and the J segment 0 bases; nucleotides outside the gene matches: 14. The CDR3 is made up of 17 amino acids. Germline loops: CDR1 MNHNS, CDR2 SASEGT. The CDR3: CASTKAPPGQVSYEQYV. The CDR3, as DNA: TGTGCCAGCACTAAAGCCCCTCCGGGACAGGTCTCCTACGAGCAGTACGTC.

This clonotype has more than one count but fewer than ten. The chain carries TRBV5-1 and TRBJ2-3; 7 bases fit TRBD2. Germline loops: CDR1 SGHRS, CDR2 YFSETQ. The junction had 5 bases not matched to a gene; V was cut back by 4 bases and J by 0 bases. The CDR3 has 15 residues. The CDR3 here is CASSHERGSTDTQYF. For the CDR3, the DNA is TGCGCCAGCAGCCATGAGCGGGGAAGCACAGATACGCAGTATTTT. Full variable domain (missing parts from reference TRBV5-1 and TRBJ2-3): KAGVTQTPRYLIKTRGQQVTLSCSPISGHRSVSWYQQTPGQGLQFLFEYFSETQRNKGNFPGRFSGRQFSNSRSEMNVSTLELGDSALYLCASSHERGSTDTQYFGPGTRLTVL.

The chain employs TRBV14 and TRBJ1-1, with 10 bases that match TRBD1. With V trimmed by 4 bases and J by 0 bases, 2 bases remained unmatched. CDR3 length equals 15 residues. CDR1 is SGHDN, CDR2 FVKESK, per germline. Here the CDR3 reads CASSPGTGVNTEAFF. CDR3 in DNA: TGTGCCAGCAGCCCCGGGACAGGGGTGAACACTGAAGCTTTCTTT.

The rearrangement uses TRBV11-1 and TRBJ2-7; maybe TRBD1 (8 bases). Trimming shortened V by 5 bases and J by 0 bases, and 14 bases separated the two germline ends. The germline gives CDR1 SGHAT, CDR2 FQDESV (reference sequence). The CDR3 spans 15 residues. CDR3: CASSPQGGSSYEQYV. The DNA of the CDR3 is TGTGCCAGCAGCCCACAGGGGGGGAGCTCCTACGAGCAGTACGTC.

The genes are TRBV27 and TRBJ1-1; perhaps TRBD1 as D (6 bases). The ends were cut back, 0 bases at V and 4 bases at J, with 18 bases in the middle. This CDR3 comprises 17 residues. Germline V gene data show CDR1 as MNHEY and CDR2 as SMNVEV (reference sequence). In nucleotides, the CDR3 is TGTGCCAGCAGTTTATCCCGGGACATAATTTGGGGCACTGAAGCTTTCTTT. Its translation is CASSLSRDIIWGTEAFF.